The 8 T cell receptor beta chains listed next were all sequenced from one sample in a study of cytomegalovirus exposure and HLA in healthy donors. The PCR ran on 60 Vbeta and 13 Jbeta primers. The method was immunoSEQ multiplex PCR; TCRdb's version includes in-frame clones alone and lacks a portion of them. The sample includes roughly 55,000 clones. Sample: PBMCs. These receptors all stem from a woman between 45 and 65 years old in good health and CMV-seropositive.

The V call is TRBV7-9, the J call TRBJ2-1; D is undetermined. This CDR3 contains 13 residues. Trimming cost V 6 bases and J 8 bases, with 14 bases left between them. Germline V CDR1 and CDR2: SEHNR, FQNEAQ (reference sequence). CDR3 loop: CASSLTGLHEQFF. In nucleotides, the CDR3 is TGTGCCAGCAGTCTAACCGGGTTGCATGAGCAGTTCTTC.

This chain joins TRBV4-1 and TRBJ1-1; D is perhaps TRBD1 (6 bases). This CDR3 contains 16 residues. Between the trimmed V and J ends, which lost 5 bases and 0 bases, there was a span of 16 bases. The germline gives CDR1 MGHRA, CDR2 YSYEKL. DNA for the CDR3: TGCGCCAGCAGCTCACAACAGGGATCCATGAACACTGAAGCTTTCTTT. Its translation: CASSSQQGSMNTEAFF.

This sequence joins TRBV19 and TRBJ1-1; perhaps TRBD1 as D (5 bases). Trimming took 3 bases from V and 0 from J, leaving 8 bases between them. The CDR3 has 14 residues. The germline V gene has CDR1 LNHDA and CDR2 SQIVND (reference sequence). The CDR3 reads CASSIGGMNTEAFF. DNA of the CDR3: TGTGCCAGTAGTATTGGGGGGATGAACACTGAAGCTTTCTTT.

The genes are TRBV7-6 and TRBJ2-3; D is unresolved. Trimming pared 4 bases from V and 0 bases from J, leaving 5 bases between. This CDR3 has 13 amino acids. CDR1 is SGHVS and CDR2 is FNYEAQ in the germline V gene. CDR3 residues: CASSSFSTDTQYF. CDR3 sequence (DNA): TGTGCCAGCAGCTCCTTTAGCACAGATACGCAGTATTTT.

The chain's CDR3 is CASSGTGVDGYTF. CDR3 nucleotides: TGCGCCAGCAGCGGGACAGGGGTGGATGGCTACACCTTC. V usage is TRBV10-2 and J usage is TRBJ1-2; 10 bases map to TRBD1. In germline, CDR1 is WSHSY, CDR2 SAAADI. The J segment lost 6 bases and the V segment lost 6 bases, leaving 4 bases of the junction unmatched. This CDR3 has 13 amino acids.

V and J are TRBV28 and TRBJ2-2; 11 bases are a match to TRBD2. Germline trimming cut 8 bases from V and 4 bases from J; bases unmatched to any gene: 9. Germline V gives CDR1 MDHEN, CDR2 SYDVKM. The CDR3 sequence is 16 residues long. In DNA, the CDR3 is TGTGCCAGCCCCTCGCGACTAGCGGGGCTCACCGGGGAGCTGTTTTTT. The encoded protein is CASPSRLAGLTGELFF.

The genes are TRBV13 and TRBJ1-2, with D tentatively TRBD1 (5 bases). Trimming stripped 5 bases from V and 4 bases from J, with 11 bases between. This CDR3 has 13 amino acids. Germline V gene lookup returns CDR1 PRHDT and CDR2 FYEKMQ (reference sequence). The CDR3 nucleotides read TGTGCCAGCAGCATAACAGGAAGCTATGGCTACACCTTC. This translates into CASSITGSYGYTF.

CDR3 DNA sequence: TGTGCCAGTAGTACCGGCTCTGGAAACACCATATATTTT. Residues: CASSTGSGNTIYF. The rearrangement joins TRBV19 to TRBJ1-3; D remains ambiguous. Deletions cut 4 bases from V and 0 bases from J, with 4 bases between. The CDR3 spans 13 residues. Germline assignment: CDR1 LNHDA and CDR2 SQIVND (reference sequence). Together with reference TRBV19 and TRBJ1-3, the CDR3 gives the full variable domain: DGGITQSPKYLFRKEGQNVTLSCEQNLNHDAMYWYRQDPGQGLRLIYYSQIVNDFQKGDIAEGYSVSREKKESFPLTVTSAQKNPTAFYLCASSTGSGNTIYFGEGSWLTVV.